Below, 16 T cell receptor beta chains from the same sample are listed, as sequenced in a study of cytomegalovirus exposure and HLA in healthy donors. In the PCR, 60 Vbeta and 13 Jbeta primers were used. Sequenced by immunoSEQ multiplex PCR; TCRdb stores in-frame clones only, minus some. The sample consists of roughly 120,000 clones, about three quarters of them appearing once. The sequenced sample consisted of PBMCs. The receptors were sampled from a human donor in good health.

The genes are TRBV7-9 and TRBJ2-3, with 10 bases fitting TRBD2. The CDR3 length is 15 residues. V lost 6 bases, J lost 2 bases, and 5 bases stayed unmatched. Germline V gene sequence: CDR1 SEHNR, CDR2 FQNEAQ (reference sequence). The CDR3 loop is CASSLTSGATDTQYF. The CDR3 DNA reads as TGTGCCAGCAGTTTAACTAGCGGGGCCACAGATACGCAGTATTTT.

The rearrangement uses TRBV19 and TRBJ1-1, with no clear D. The V end was cut by 0 bases, the J end by 3 bases, with 8 bases between. Germline assignment: CDR1 LNHDA and CDR2 SQIVND (reference sequence). CDR3 size: 14 residues. Here the CDR3 DNA reads TGTGCCAGTAGTATAGACATGAGGTACACTGAAGCTTTCTTT. Protein: CASSIDMRYTEAFF.

The rearrangement joins TRBV6-6 to TRBJ1-1, with D tentatively TRBD1 (6 bases). CDR1 and CDR2 (germline): MNHNY, SVGAGI (reference sequence). Trimming removed 3 bases at V and 6 bases at J, with 20 bases between. This CDR3 contains 16 residues. CDR3 sequence (DNA): TGTGCCAGCAGTTATCCACGAAGGTACAGGGACGCTGAAGCTTTCTTT. Encoded protein: CASSYPRRYRDAEAFF.

This chain joins TRBV4-1 and TRBJ2-1, with 8 positions matching TRBD2. With V trimmed by 3 bases and J by 6 bases, 10 bases remained unmatched. This CDR3 spans 16 amino acids. Germline assignment: CDR1 MGHRA and CDR2 YSYEKL. CDR3 region: CASSQMSGTSVNEQFF. CDR3 DNA sequence: TGCGCCAGCAGCCAGATGTCCGGGACTAGTGTCAATGAGCAGTTCTTC.

The V and J genes are TRBV29-1 and TRBJ2-6; the match to TRBD2 covers 9 bases. Germline-derived CDR1 and CDR2 are SQVTM and ANQGSEA. This CDR3 region has 17 residues. Trimming at V came to 2 bases and at J to 4 bases, leaving 9 bases not matched to a gene. This chain's CDR3 is CSVEKTLAGSGANVLTF. The CDR3 DNA reads as TGCAGCGTTGAAAAGACGCTAGCGGGGTCCGGGGCCAACGTCCTGACTTTC.

On this clone itself: The junction does not match germline at one end; this may be a read error. This chain joins TRBV19 and TRBJ2-1; possible D gene TRBD1, 7 bases. This CDR3 region has 16 residues. Germline CDR1 and CDR2: LNHDA and SQIVND (reference sequence). This CDR3 reads CASSIGGGGDYNEQFF. The CDR3 DNA reads TGTGCCAGTAGCATAGGGGGCGGAGGGGACTACAATGAGCAGTTCTTC.

Note on this clone: One end of the junction does not line up with germline, which may come from a read error. The sample has other DNA sequences that encode this CDR3 too. This chain uses TRBV5-1 with TRBJ1-2, with 7 bases identical to TRBD1. Germline assignment: CDR1 SGHRS and CDR2 YFSETQ. There are 13 residues in the CDR3. CDR3 DNA sequence: TGTGCCAGCAGTTTTGGACAGGTCTATGGCTACACCTTC. It encodes CASSFGQVYGYTF.

In the case of this clone: Other DNA variants within this sample encode the same CDR3. This CDR3 reads CASSLGGDSPLHF. The CDR3 DNA sequence: TGTGCCAGCAGCTTAGGGGGAGACTCACCCCTCCACTTT. The rearrangement joins TRBV7-2 to TRBJ1-6; D is uncertain. From germline, CDR1 is SGHTA and CDR2 FQGNSA. This CDR3 has 13 amino acids. The germline V and J ends were trimmed by 1 base and 10 bases, with 8 bases remaining between them.

This chain joins TRBV6-6 and TRBJ1-2; D might be TRBD1 (5 bases). This CDR3 has 14 residues. V was shortened by 1 base and J by 8 bases, with 14 bases between the two germline ends. Germline V gives CDR1 MNHNY, CDR2 SVGAGI (reference sequence). The CDR3 DNA follows: TGTGCCAGCAGTTACTTCGGGGGGGGGTCCGGCTACACCTTC. Translating it yields CASSYFGGGSGYTF.

This chain joins TRBV7-9 and TRBJ1-2; D is undetermined. The CDR3 has 16 amino acids. Germline V gives CDR1 SEHNR, CDR2 FQNEAQ (reference sequence). V lost 4 bases and J 0 bases, leaving 15 bases between the germline ends. CDR3 amino acids: CASSSADGVANYGYTF. Written as DNA, the CDR3 is TGTGCCAGCAGCTCTGCCGACGGAGTAGCTAACTATGGCTACACCTTC.

The genes are TRBV14 and TRBJ2-7, with a tentative D call TRBD1 (6 bases). This CDR3 has 15 amino acids. The V end lost 4 bases, the J end lost 3 bases, and 16 bases lay between the germline ends. The germline V gene has CDR1 SGHDN and CDR2 FVKESK. CDR3 sequence (DNA): TGTGCCAGCAGCCCCACAGGGTTGCTTAACTACGAGCAGTACTTC. Its translation: CASSPTGLLNYEQYF.

This clone appeared a single time. V gene TRBV5-4 combines with J gene TRBJ2-1; D ambiguous. CDR1 and CDR2 from the germline V gene are SGHNT and YYREEE (reference sequence). V was trimmed by 2 bases and J by 7 bases, leaving 19 bases between them. This CDR3 comprises 16 residues. The CDR3 reads CASSLGSPRVPNEQFF. CDR3 nucleotide sequence: TGTGCCAGCAGCTTAGGCAGCCCCCGGGTTCCGAATGAGCAGTTCTTC.

This chain uses TRBV7-6 with TRBJ2-3, with a possible D match to TRBD1 (6 bases). Germline V gives CDR1 SGHVS, CDR2 FNYEAQ. The CDR3 totals 17 residues. Between the trimmed V and J ends, which lost 1 base and 2 bases, there was a span of 16 bases. This CDR3 reads CASSLDWAGEVTDTQYF. The DNA for the CDR3 is TGTGCCAGCAGCTTAGATTGGGCAGGGGAAGTCACAGATACGCAGTATTTT.

The rearrangement uses TRBV4-1 and TRBJ2-7; no reliable D call. V lost 1 base to trimming and J lost 4 bases, with 8 bases between them. This CDR3 has 13 amino acids. Germline V lookup: CDR1 MGHRA, CDR2 YSYEKL. CDR3 amino acids: CASSQVGYYEQYF. The CDR3 region has the DNA TGCGCCAGCAGCCAAGTGGGCTATTACGAGCAGTACTTC.

V usage is TRBV7-9 and J usage is TRBJ1-2, with 9 bases aligning to TRBD1. CDR1 and CDR2 (germline): SEHNR, FQNEAQ (reference sequence). The CDR3 extends over 16 amino acids. With V trimmed by 6 bases and J by 0 bases, 8 bases remained unmatched. The CDR3 sequence: CASRPGQGGTNYGYTF. CDR3 sequence (DNA): TGTGCCAGCAGACCGGGACAGGGTGGTACTAACTATGGCTACACCTTC.

This rearrangement joins TRBV5-1 to TRBJ1-2, with D perhaps TRBD1 (6 bases). The CDR3 extends over 14 amino acids. In germline, CDR1 is SGHRS, CDR2 YFSETQ. The ends were cut back, 0 bases at V and 2 bases at J, with 8 bases in the middle. The CDR3 here is CASSLDTGNYGYTF. CDR3 sequence (DNA): TGCGCCAGCAGCTTGGATACAGGGAACTATGGCTACACCTTC.